Shown below are 3 T cell receptor beta chains from a single sample sequenced in a study of T cells in Graves' hyperthyroidism and ophthalmopathy. RNA transcripts were the template for amplifying TCR beta CDR3 regions. The HTBI primer set served for first-round RT-PCR of the TCR CDR3. TCRdb called the multiplex PCR reads again in MiXCR, with one record for every CDR3 protein. The sample shows a few hundred thousand distinct CDR3 sequences, about 15% of them seen only once. The specimen sequenced was blood. These receptors all stem from a woman between 40 and 55 years old with Graves' hyperthyroidism.

The V call is TRBV7-2, the J call TRBJ2-3; D perhaps matches TRBD2 (5 bases). The CDR3 length is 15 residues. V lost 5 bases and J lost 4, with 16 bases in between. CDR1 is SGHTA and CDR2 is FQGNSA in the germline V gene. CDR3 protein: CASSPRKAGPDTQYF. The CDR3 DNA reads as TGTGCCAGCAGCCCACGGAAGGCGGGTCCAGATACGCAGTATTTT.

This clonotype was counted ten times or more. V and J are TRBV28 and TRBJ1-6; no clear D. Germline V gene data show CDR1 as MDHEN and CDR2 as SYDVKM. There are 14 residues in the CDR3. V lost 2 bases, J lost 4 bases, and 6 bases lay in between. CDR3 bases: TGTGCCAGCAGTTTAAGCCCATATAATTCACCCCTCCACTTT. Translation: CASSLSPYNSPLHF. Full variable domain (rest looked up from reference TRBV28 and TRBJ1-6): DVKVTQSSRYLVKRTGEKVFLECVQDMDHENMFWYRQDPGLGLRLIYFSYDVKMKEKGDIPEGYSVSREKKERFSLILESASTNQTSMYLCASSLSPYNSPLHFGNGTRLTVT.

This clonotype appeared many times. CDR3 DNA: TGTGCCAGCAGCTTAGTCCTAGCGGATTTCACAGATACGCAGTATTTT. Translated: CASSLVLADFTDTQYF. The genes are TRBV7-9 and TRBJ2-3; TRBD2 aligns across 7 bases. This CDR3 is built from 16 residues. With V trimmed by 1 base and J by 2 bases, 6 bases remained unmatched. In germline, CDR1 is SEHNR, CDR2 FQNEAQ (reference sequence).